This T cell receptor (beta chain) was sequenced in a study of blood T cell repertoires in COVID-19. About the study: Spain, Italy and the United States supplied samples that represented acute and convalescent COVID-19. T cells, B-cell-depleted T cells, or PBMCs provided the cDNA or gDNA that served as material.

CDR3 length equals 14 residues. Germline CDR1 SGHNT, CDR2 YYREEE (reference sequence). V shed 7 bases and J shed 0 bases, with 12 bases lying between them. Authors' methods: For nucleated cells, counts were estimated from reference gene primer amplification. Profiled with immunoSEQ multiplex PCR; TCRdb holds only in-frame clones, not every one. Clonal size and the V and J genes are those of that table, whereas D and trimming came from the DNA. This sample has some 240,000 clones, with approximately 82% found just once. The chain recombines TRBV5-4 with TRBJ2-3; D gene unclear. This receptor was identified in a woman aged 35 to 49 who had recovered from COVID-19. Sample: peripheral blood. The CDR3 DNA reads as TGTGCCAGCCAACCCGCCAGAAGCACAGATACGCAGTATTTT. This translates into CASQPARSTDTQYF.